Presented here are 27 T cell receptor beta chains from one specimen sequenced in a study of blood T cell repertoires in COVID-19. Sequenced by immunoSEQ multiplex PCR; TCRdb stores in-frame clones only, minus some. The sample has roughly 240,000 clones; roughly 85% are singletons. The sample comprised peripheral blood. The receptors derive from a man between 45 and 60 years old with COVID-19, enrolled during active disease.

V and J are TRBV4-1 and TRBJ1-6; D gene ambiguous. This CDR3 has 12 amino acids. Germline V gives CDR1 MGHRA, CDR2 YSYEKL. V dropped 0 bases and J dropped 10 bases, with 4 bases sitting between them. The CDR3 DNA reads TGCGCCAGCAGCCAAGATTCGTCACCCCTCCACTTT. Translating it yields CASSQDSSPLHF.

The chain couples TRBV5-1 to TRBJ1-4; D gene ambiguous. CDR1 is SGHRS, CDR2 YFSETQ, per germline. The CDR3 has 18 residues. V was pared by 1 base and J by 0 bases, with 16 bases between. The CDR3 is CASSLLSPGRTTNEKLFF. The CDR3 nucleotides are TGCGCCAGCAGCTTGTTGAGTCCAGGAAGGACAACTAATGAAAAACTGTTTTTT.

The CDR3 nucleotides read TGTGCCAGCAGGGGGGAGGATCTTACCCTAGCCAAAAACATTCAGTACTTC. It is translated as CASRGEDLTLAKNIQYF. The chain is built from TRBV6-4 and TRBJ2-4, with D possibly matching TRBD2 (6 bases). From germline, CDR1 is MRHNA and CDR2 SNTAGT. Trimming took off 6 bases at V and 0 bases at J, with 18 bases between the two ends. The CDR3 is made up of 17 amino acids.

The chain links TRBV9 to TRBJ1-3, with a weak D call TRBD1 (5 bases). The germline V gene encodes CDR1 SGDLS and CDR2 YYNGEE. Trimming cost V 0 bases and J 4 bases, with 11 bases left between them. The CDR3 loop spans 15 amino acids. In nucleotides, the CDR3 is TGTGCCAGCAGCGTAGACGGCAGGGAAGGAAACACCATATATTTT. This encodes CASSVDGREGNTIYF.

This sequence joins TRBV4-1 and TRBJ1-2; D unclear. Germline V gives CDR1 MGHRA, CDR2 YSYEKL. Trimming removed 1 base at V and 5 bases at J, with 8 bases between. This CDR3 is 13 amino acids long. In nucleotides, the CDR3 is TGCGCCAGCAGCCAAGGTAGCAGTTATGGCTACACCTTC. Residues: CASSQGSSYGYTF.

V is TRBV19 and J is TRBJ1-2, with 8 bases that match TRBD1. The CDR3 has 13 residues. Per germline, CDR1 LNHDA and CDR2 SQIVND (reference sequence). The V segment lost 9 bases and the J segment 2 bases; nucleotides outside the gene matches: 5. This chain's CDR3 is CASQDRVNYGYTF. The DNA of the CDR3 is TGTGCCAGCCAGGACAGGGTCAACTATGGCTACACCTTC.

The rearrangement uses TRBV5-1 and TRBJ1-1, with 9 bases fitting TRBD1. The CDR3 is made up of 14 amino acids. With V trimmed by 4 bases and J by 4 bases, 5 bases remained unmatched. Germline loops: CDR1 SGHRS, CDR2 YFSETQ. Here the CDR3 DNA reads TGCGCCAGCAGCGGGGAGACAGGGGGCACTGAAGCTTTCTTT. Residues: CASSGETGGTEAFF.

The chain couples TRBV7-8 to TRBJ1-6; possible D gene TRBD1, 6 bases. V was clipped by 3 bases and J by 8 bases, with 23 bases between them. In germline, CDR1 is SGHVS, CDR2 FQNEAQ. CDR3 size: 18 residues. CDR3 protein: CASSLGKGGVLLDSPLHF. CDR3 sequence (DNA): TGTGCCAGCAGCTTGGGCAAGGGGGGGGTATTACTTGATTCACCCCTCCACTTT.

The chain uses TRBV19 and TRBJ2-1; 8 bases line up with TRBD2. Germline V CDR1 and CDR2: LNHDA, SQIVND (reference sequence). The CDR3 spans 14 residues. V dropped 5 bases and J dropped 9; count of bases not matched to a gene: 9. The CDR3 region has the DNA TGTGCCAGTAGTGGGACGGGGGGGCCTGGTGAGCAGTTCTTC. Protein sequence: CASSGTGGPGEQFF.

The rearrangement joins TRBV9 to TRBJ2-3; 8 bases agree with TRBD1. The CDR3 is 17 residues long. After removal of 3 bases from V and 0 bases from J, the junction contained 9 bases not matched to a gene. Per germline, CDR1 SGDLS and CDR2 YYNGEE. CDR3 region: CASSDLGTGLSTDTQYF. The CDR3 DNA sequence: TGTGCCAGCAGCGACCTCGGGACAGGACTTAGCACAGATACGCAGTATTTT.

In this sample, this clone turned up a few times. The chain joins TRBV24-1 to TRBJ2-2, with 7 bases matching TRBD1. This CDR3 comprises 15 residues. V lost 5 bases, J lost 2 bases, and 4 bases stayed unmatched. Germline V gene sequence: CDR1 KGHDR, CDR2 SFDVKD. CDR3 loop: CATSGRTGNTGELFF. CDR3 nucleotides: TGTGCCACCAGTGGCCGGACAGGTAACACCGGGGAGCTGTTTTTT.

This clone was recorded only once. This rearrangement joins TRBV7-2 to TRBJ1-1; the D gene is possibly TRBD1 (6 bases). The CDR3 totals 13 residues. Germline V gene sequence: CDR1 SGHTA, CDR2 FQGNSA. Trimming stripped 5 bases from V and 10 bases from J, with 17 bases between. CDR3 loop: CASSLVAQGSAFF. CDR3 coding DNA: TGTGCCAGCAGCCTAGTGGCACAGGGTTCAGCTTTCTTT. Together with reference TRBV7-2 and TRBJ1-1, the CDR3 gives the full variable domain: GAGVSQSPSNKVTEKGKDVELRCDPISGHTALYWYRQSLGQGLEFLIYFQGNSAPDKSGLPSDRFSAERTGGSVSTLTIQRTQQEDSAVYLCASSLVAQGSAFFGQGTRLTVV.

The V and J genes are TRBV5-1 and TRBJ2-3; TRBD2 agrees at 7 bases. J lost 3 bases, V lost 0 bases, and 7 bases had no gene match. Germline assignment: CDR1 SGHRS and CDR2 YFSETQ. The CDR3 covers 16 residues. The CDR3 DNA is TGCGCCAGCAGCTTGGCGTCTAGCGGAGCTACAGATACGCAGTATTTT. This sequence encodes CASSLASSGATDTQYF. The variable domain in full, with the rest retrieved from reference TRBV5-1 and TRBJ2-3, is KAGVTQTPRYLIKTRGQQVTLSCSPISGHRSVSWYQQTPGQGLQFLFEYFSETQRNKGNFPGRFSGRQFSNSRSEMNVSTLELGDSALYLCASSLASSGATDTQYFGPGTRLTVL.

This chain joins TRBV6-2 or TRBV6-3 and TRBJ2-3, with TRBD1 matching over 7 bases. CDR3 size: 14 residues. Trimming at V came to 2 bases and at J to 4 bases, leaving 3 bases not matched to a gene. Germline V gives CDR1 MNHEY, CDR2 SVGEGT. The CDR3 loop reads CASSYRDSSDTQYF. The CDR3 nucleotides read TGTGCCAGCAGTTACAGGGACAGCTCAGATACGCAGTATTTT.

On this clone itself: The sample holds other DNA sequences that translate to the same CDR3. The chain links TRBV27 to TRBJ2-2, with TRBD1 matching over 7 bases. The germline CDR1 and CDR2 sequences are MNHEY and SMNVEV (reference sequence). This CDR3 has 15 amino acids. Unmatched junction bases numbered 2, after V lost 3 bases and J lost 1 base. CDR3: CASSLSGGNTGELFF. DNA of the CDR3: TGTGCCAGCAGTTTGTCAGGGGGGAACACCGGGGAGCTGTTTTTT.

This rearrangement joins TRBV19 to TRBJ2-5; D is unresolved. The CDR3 loop spans 11 amino acids. Deletions cut 3 bases from V and 5 bases from J, with 4 bases between. Per the germline V gene, CDR1 is LNHDA and CDR2 is SQIVND (reference sequence). The CDR3 DNA sequence: TGTGCCAGTAGTATTTCTGAGACCCAGTACTTC. This encodes CASSISETQYF.

The CDR3 DNA reads as TGTGCCACCAGTGACCGTGGACAGGGATTCGGCACTGAAGCTTTCTTT. It encodes CATSDRGQGFGTEAFF. The chain has TRBV24-1 and TRBJ1-1; 8 bases are shared with TRBD1. The trim removed 4 bases at V and 4 bases at J, leaving 10 bases unmatched. The CDR3 has 16 residues. Germline loops: CDR1 KGHDR, CDR2 SFDVKD.

V and J are TRBV28 and TRBJ1-6; D is possibly TRBD1 (5 bases). The CDR3 is 16 residues long. V was cut by 5 bases and J by 8 bases, with 19 bases left in between. Looked up from germline, CDR1 is MDHEN and CDR2 is SYDVKM. CDR3 nucleotides: TGTGCCAGCAGTCCCTCACAGACAGTATTGCATTCACCCCTCCACTTT. Translation gives CASSPSQTVLHSPLHF.

The chain uses TRBV7-3 and TRBJ2-3; 11 bases match TRBD2. After removal of 5 bases from V and 3 bases from J, the junction contained 4 bases not matched to a gene. The CDR3 has 15 amino acids. Germline CDR1 reads SGHTA; CDR2 reads FQGTGA. The CDR3: CASSLGLAGTDTQYF. CDR3 DNA sequence: TGTGCCAGCAGCCTCGGACTAGCGGGTACAGATACGCAGTATTTT. The full variable domain, completed using reference TRBV7-3 and TRBJ2-3, is GAGVSQTPSNKVTEKGKYVELRCDPISGHTALYWYRQSLGQGPEFLIYFQGTGAADDSGLPNDRFFAVRPEGSVSTLKIQRTERGDSAVYLCASSLGLAGTDTQYFGPGTRLTVL.

The chain has TRBV18 and TRBJ1-2; D gene ambiguous. The CDR3 is 14 amino acids. Germline-derived CDR1 and CDR2 are KGHSH and LQKENI. The V gene lost 0 bases and the J gene lost 0 bases, with 5 bases spanning the gap. CDR3 amino acids: CASSPPHTNYGYTF. In DNA form, the CDR3 reads TGTGCCAGCTCACCACCCCACACTAACTATGGCTACACCTTC.

The chain has TRBV6-6 and TRBJ2-7, with D tentatively TRBD1 (6 bases). V was pared by 5 bases and J by 1 base, with 15 bases between. The length of the CDR3 is 15 residues. Germline-derived CDR1 and CDR2 are MNHNY and SVGAGI (reference sequence). CDR3 region: CASSTSTGFSYEQYF. For the CDR3, the DNA is TGTGCCAGCAGTACCTCGACAGGTTTTTCCTACGAGCAGTACTTC.

The gene calls are TRBV19 and TRBJ1-3; the match to TRBD1 covers 7 bases. With V trimmed by 7 bases and J by 4 bases, 13 bases remained unmatched. Germline CDR1 reads LNHDA; CDR2 reads SQIVND (reference sequence). The length of the CDR3 is 16 residues. Here the CDR3 DNA reads TGTGCCAGTACCTGGGCTTTGAGGGGGCTCGGAAACACCATATATTTT. Protein: CASTWALRGLGNTIYF.

The chain carries TRBV3-1 (or the pseudogene TRBV3-2) and TRBJ1-3; a weak D match, TRBD1 (5 bases). Germline-derived CDR1 and CDR2 are LGHDT and YNNKEL (reference sequence). The CDR3 covers 18 residues. V lost 4 bases and J 5 bases, leaving 24 bases between the germline ends. For the CDR3, the DNA is TGTGCCAGCAGCCGAATGGGGGAGGGGAGGAACCCTAGAAACACCATATATTTT. This codes for CASSRMGEGRNPRNTIYF.

The chain employs TRBV19 and TRBJ1-5, with D perhaps TRBD1 (6 bases). The length of the CDR3 is 17 residues. CDR1 and CDR2 (germline): LNHDA, SQIVND (reference sequence). The V end was cut by 0 bases, the J end by 0 bases, with 12 bases between. CDR3 residues: CASSIDWTDYSNQPQHF. In DNA, the CDR3 is TGTGCCAGTAGTATAGATTGGACAGATTATAGCAATCAGCCCCAGCATTTT.

This clone was detected once. The chain couples TRBV28 to TRBJ1-2; 7 bases match TRBD1. V dropped 8 bases and J dropped 2; count of bases not matched to a gene: 2. The CDR3 extends over 12 amino acids. CDR1 and CDR2 from the germline V gene are MDHEN and SYDVKM. The CDR3 protein is CASLGQNYGYTF. The CDR3 DNA follows: TGTGCCAGCCTGGGACAGAACTATGGCTACACCTTC.

The chain couples TRBV6-1 to TRBJ1-6; 9 nucleotides align to TRBD1. CDR3 length: 15 residues. Trimming took 6 bases from V and 10 from J; bases not matched to a gene: 10. CDR1 MNHNS and CDR2 SASEGT come from the germline V gene. CDR3 sequence reads: CASRSGTGLGSPLHF. The CDR3 DNA sequence: TGTGCCAGCAGGTCCGGGACAGGGTTAGGGTCACCCCTCCACTTT.

The J gene is TRBJ2-7, the V gene TRBV7-3; no firm D call. Trimming took off 2 bases at V and 2 bases at J, with 10 bases between the two ends. The CDR3 totals 14 residues. Germline V CDR1 and CDR2: SGHTA, FQGTGA. In nucleotides, the CDR3 is TGTGCCAGCAGCTTAGACACGGCACCCTACGAGCAGTACTTC. It is translated as CASSLDTAPYEQYF.